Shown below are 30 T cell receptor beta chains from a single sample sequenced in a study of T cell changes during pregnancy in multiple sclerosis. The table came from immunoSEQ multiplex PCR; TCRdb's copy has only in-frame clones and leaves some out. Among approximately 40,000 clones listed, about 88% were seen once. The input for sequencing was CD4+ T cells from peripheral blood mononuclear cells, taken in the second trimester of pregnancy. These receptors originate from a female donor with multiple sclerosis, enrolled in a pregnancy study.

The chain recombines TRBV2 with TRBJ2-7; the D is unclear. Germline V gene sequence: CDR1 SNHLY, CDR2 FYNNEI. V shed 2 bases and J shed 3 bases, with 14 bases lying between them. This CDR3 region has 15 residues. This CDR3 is CASSESGSAHYEQYF. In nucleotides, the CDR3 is TGTGCCAGCAGTGAATCGGGTTCGGCACACTACGAGCAGTACTTC.

CDR3 loop: CASSVGDRAGEQETQYF. CDR3 nucleotide sequence: TGTGCCAGCAGCGTGGGGGACAGGGCCGGGGAACAAGAGACCCAGTACTTC. The rearrangement links TRBV9 to TRBJ2-5; 9 bases match TRBD1. Germline V gives CDR1 SGDLS, CDR2 YYNGEE. The junction had 10 bases not matched to a gene; V was cut back by 2 bases and J by 2 bases. This CDR3 comprises 17 residues. Complete variable domain (other parts from reference TRBV9 and TRBJ2-5): DSGVTQTPKHLITATGQRVTLRCSPRSGDLSVYWYQQSLDQGLQFLIQYYNGEERAKGNILERFSAQQFPDLHSELNLSSLELGDSALYFCASSVGDRAGEQETQYFGPGTRLLVL.

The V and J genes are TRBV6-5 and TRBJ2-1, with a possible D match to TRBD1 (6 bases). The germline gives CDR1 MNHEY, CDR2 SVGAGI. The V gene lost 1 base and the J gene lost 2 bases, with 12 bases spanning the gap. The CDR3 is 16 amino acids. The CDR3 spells CASSYLVGATYNEQFF. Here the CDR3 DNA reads TGTGCCAGCAGTTACTTGGTGGGGGCGACCTACAATGAGCAGTTCTTC.

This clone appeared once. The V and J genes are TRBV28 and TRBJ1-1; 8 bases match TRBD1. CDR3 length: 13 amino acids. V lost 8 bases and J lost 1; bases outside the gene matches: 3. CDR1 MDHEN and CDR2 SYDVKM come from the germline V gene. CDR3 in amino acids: CASYTGGNTEAFF. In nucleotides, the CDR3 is TGTGCCAGCTACACAGGGGGGAACACTGAAGCTTTCTTT.

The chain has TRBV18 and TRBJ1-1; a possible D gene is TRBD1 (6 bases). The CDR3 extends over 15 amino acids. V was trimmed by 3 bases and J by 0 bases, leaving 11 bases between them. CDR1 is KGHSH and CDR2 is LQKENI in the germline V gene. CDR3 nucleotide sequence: TGTGCCAGCTCACCCAGGGGACCTTTGAACACTGAAGCTTTCTTT. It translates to CASSPRGPLNTEAFF. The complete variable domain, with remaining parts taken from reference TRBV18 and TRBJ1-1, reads NAGVMQNPRHLVRRRGQEARLRCSPMKGHSHVYWYRQLPEEGLKFMVYLQKENIIDESGMPKERFSAEFPKEGPSILRIQQVVRGDSAAYFCASSPRGPLNTEAFFGQGTRLTVV.

Here the CDR3 reads CAWSESSGRGETQYF. CDR3 DNA sequence: TGTGCCTGGAGTGAGTCTAGCGGGAGGGGAGAGACCCAGTACTTC. V gene TRBV30 combines with J gene TRBJ2-5; 12 bases line up with TRBD2. The CDR3 is 15 amino acids. Losses at the gene ends were 1 base for V and 4 bases for J; bases not matched to a gene: 4. CDR1 GTSNPN and CDR2 SVGIG come from the germline V gene (reference sequence).

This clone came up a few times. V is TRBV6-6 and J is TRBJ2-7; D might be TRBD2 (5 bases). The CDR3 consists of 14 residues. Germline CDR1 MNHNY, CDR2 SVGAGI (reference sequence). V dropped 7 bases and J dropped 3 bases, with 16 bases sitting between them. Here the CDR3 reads CASTSGSGGYEQYF. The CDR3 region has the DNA TGTGCCAGCACCTCGGGGAGCGGAGGCTACGAGCAGTACTTC.

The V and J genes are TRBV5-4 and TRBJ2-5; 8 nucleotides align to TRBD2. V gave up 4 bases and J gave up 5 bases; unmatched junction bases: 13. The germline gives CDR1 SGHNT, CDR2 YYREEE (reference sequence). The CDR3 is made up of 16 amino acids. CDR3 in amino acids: CASSTRPGLGVETQYF. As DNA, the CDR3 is TGTGCCAGCAGCACACGACCGGGACTAGGGGTGGAGACCCAGTACTTC.

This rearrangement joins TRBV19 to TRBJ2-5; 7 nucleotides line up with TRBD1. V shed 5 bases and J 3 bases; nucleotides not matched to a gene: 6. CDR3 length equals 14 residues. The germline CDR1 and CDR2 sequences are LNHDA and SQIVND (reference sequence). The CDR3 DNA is TGTGCCAGTAGTGCGGACAGGCGCAAAGAGACCCAGTACTTC. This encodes CASSADRRKETQYF.

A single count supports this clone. The CDR3 loop is CASSRGQGIEQYF. In nucleotides, the CDR3 is TGTGCCAGCAGCCGGGGACAGGGAATCGAGCAGTACTTC. This chain joins TRBV28 and TRBJ2-7; 9 bases match TRBD1. V gave up 6 bases and J gave up 6 bases; unmatched junction bases: 6. Germline V lookup: CDR1 MDHEN, CDR2 SYDVKM. This CDR3 comprises 13 residues.

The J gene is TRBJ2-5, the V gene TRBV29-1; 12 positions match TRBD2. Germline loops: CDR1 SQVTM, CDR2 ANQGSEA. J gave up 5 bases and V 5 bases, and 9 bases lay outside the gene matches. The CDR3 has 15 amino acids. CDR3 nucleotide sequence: TGCAGCGTTCAGCTAGCGGGAGGGCCGTCGGAGACCCAGTACTTC. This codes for CSVQLAGGPSETQYF.

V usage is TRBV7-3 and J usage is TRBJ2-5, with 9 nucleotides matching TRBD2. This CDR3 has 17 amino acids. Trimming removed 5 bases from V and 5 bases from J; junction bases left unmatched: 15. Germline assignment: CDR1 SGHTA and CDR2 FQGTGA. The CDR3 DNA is TGTGCCAGCAGCCCCAAGTCGGGGCGGGAGGGCTTGGAGACCCAGTACTTC. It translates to CASSPKSGREGLETQYF.

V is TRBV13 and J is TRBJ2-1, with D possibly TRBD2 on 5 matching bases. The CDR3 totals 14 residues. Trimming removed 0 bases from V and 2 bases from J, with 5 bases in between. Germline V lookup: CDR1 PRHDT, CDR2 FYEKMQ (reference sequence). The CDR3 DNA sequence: TGTGCCAGCAGCTTAGGGACTACCTACAATGAGCAGTTCTTC. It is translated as CASSLGTTYNEQFF. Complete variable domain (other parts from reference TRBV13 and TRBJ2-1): AAGVIQSPRHLIKEKRETATLKCYPIPRHDTVYWYQQGPGQDPQFLISFYEKMQSDKGSIPDRFSAQQFSDYHSELNMSSLELGDSALYFCASSLGTTYNEQFFGPGTRLTVL.

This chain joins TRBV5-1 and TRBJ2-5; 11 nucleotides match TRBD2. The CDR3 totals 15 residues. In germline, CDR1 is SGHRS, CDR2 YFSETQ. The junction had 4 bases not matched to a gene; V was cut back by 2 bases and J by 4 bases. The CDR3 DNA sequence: TGCGCCAGCAGCTTTGGTAGCGGGGGGGGAGAGACCCAGTACTTC. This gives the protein CASSFGSGGGETQYF.

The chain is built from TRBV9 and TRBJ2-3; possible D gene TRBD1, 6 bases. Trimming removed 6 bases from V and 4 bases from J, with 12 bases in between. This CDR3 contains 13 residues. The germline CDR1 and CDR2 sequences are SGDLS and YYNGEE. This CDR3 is CASTTGPPDTQYF. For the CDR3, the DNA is TGTGCCAGCACAACAGGGCCCCCAGATACGCAGTATTTT.

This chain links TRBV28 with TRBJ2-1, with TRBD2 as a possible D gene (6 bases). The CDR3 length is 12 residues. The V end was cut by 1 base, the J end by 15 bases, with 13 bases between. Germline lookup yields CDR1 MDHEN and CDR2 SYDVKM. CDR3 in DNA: TGTGCCAGCAGTTTATTGGCGGGACCCAGGTTCTTC. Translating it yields CASSLLAGPRFF.

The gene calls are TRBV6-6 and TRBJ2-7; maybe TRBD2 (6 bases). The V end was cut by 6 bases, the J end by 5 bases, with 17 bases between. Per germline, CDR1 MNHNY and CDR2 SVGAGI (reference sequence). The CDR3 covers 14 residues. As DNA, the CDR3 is TGTGCCAGCAGCCACCTTCAGGGCGGGAACGAGCAGTACTTC. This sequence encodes CASSHLQGGNEQYF.

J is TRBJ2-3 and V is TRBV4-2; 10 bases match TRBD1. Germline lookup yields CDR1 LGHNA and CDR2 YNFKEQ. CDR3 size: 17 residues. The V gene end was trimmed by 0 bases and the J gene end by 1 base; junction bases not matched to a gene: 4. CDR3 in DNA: TGTGCCAGCAGCCAAGATAAAGGGACAGGGGGCACAGATACGCAGTATTTT. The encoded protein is CASSQDKGTGGTDTQYF.

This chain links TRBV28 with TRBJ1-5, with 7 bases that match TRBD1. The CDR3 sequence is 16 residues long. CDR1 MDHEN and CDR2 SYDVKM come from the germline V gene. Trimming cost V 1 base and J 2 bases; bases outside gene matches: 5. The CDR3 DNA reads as TGTGCCAGCAGTTTATATCGAGGGGGCGGCAATCAGCCCCAGCATTTT. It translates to CASSLYRGGGNQPQHF.

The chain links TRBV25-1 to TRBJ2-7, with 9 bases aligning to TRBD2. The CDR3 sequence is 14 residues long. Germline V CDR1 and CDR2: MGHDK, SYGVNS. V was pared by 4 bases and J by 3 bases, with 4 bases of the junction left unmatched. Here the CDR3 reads CASSGSGRLYEQYF. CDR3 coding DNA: TGTGCCAGCAGTGGAAGCGGGAGGCTCTACGAGCAGTACTTC.

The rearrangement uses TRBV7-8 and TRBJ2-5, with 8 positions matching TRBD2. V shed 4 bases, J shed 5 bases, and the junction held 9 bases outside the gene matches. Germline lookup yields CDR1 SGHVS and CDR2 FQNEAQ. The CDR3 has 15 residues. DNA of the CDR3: TGTGCCAGCAGCTCACCAGCGGGAGTTTCGGAGACCCAGTACTTC. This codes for CASSSPAGVSETQYF.

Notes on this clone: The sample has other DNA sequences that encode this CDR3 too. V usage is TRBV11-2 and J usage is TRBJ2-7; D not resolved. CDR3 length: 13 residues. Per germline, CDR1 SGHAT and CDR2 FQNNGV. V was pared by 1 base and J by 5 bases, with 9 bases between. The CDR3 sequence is CASSLVGQNEQYF. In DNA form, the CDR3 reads TGTGCCAGCAGCTTAGTGGGCCAAAACGAGCAGTACTTC.

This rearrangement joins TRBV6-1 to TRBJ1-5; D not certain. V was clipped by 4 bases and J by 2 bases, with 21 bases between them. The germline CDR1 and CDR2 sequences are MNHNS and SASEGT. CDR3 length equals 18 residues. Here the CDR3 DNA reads TGTGCCAGCAGTGGTTACAAACGTAGCTCGGTGGGCAATCAGCCCCAGCATTTT. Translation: CASSGYKRSSVGNQPQHF.

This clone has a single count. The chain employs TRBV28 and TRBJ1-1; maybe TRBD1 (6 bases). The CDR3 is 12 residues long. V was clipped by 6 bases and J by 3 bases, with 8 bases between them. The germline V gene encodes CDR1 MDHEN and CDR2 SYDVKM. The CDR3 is CASRGQHTEAFF. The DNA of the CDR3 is TGTGCCAGCAGGGGACAACACACTGAAGCTTTCTTT. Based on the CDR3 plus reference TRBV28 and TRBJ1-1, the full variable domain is DVKVTQSSRYLVKRTGEKVFLECVQDMDHENMFWYRQDPGLGLRLIYFSYDVKMKEKGDIPEGYSVSREKKERFSLILESASTNQTSMYLCASRGQHTEAFFGQGTRLTVV.

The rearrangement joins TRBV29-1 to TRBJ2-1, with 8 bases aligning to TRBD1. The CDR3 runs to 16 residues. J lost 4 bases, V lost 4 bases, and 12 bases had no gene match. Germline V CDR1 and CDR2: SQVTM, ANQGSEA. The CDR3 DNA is TGCAGCGTTGGGGCAGGGGGCTTGGCGGTGTACAATGAGCAGTTCTTC. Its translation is CSVGAGGLAVYNEQFF.

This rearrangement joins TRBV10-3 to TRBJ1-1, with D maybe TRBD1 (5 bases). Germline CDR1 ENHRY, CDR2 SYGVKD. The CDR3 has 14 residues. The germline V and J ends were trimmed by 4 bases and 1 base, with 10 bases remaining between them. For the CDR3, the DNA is TGTGCCATCAGTGTCGGCAGGGAGAACACTGAAGCTTTCTTT. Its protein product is CAISVGRENTEAFF.

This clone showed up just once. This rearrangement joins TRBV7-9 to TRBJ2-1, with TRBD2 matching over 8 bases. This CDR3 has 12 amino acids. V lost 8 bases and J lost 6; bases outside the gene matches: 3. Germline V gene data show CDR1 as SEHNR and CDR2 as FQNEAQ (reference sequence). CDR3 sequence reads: CASLREGNEQFF. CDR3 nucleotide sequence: TGTGCCAGCCTCCGGGAGGGCAATGAGCAGTTCTTC.

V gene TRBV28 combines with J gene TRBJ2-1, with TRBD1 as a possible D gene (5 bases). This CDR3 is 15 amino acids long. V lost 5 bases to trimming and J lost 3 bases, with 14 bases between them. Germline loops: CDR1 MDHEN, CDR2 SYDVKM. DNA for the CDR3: TGTGCCAGCAGTCCCCAGGGTAGGGGCTACAATGAGCAGTTCTTC. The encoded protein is CASSPQGRGYNEQFF.

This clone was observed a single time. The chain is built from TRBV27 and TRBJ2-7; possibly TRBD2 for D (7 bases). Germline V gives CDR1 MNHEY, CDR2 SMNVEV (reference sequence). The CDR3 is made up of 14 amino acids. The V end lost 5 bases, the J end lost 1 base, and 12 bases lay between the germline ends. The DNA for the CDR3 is TGTGCCAGCAGTAGGGGGGGCATATCCTACGAGCAGTACTTC. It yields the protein CASSRGGISYEQYF.

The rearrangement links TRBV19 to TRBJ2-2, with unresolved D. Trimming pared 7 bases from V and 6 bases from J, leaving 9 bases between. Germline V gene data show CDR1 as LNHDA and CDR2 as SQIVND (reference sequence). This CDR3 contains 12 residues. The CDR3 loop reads CASISVPGELFF. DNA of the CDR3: TGTGCCAGTATAAGCGTCCCCGGGGAGCTGTTTTTT.